These 18 T cell receptor beta chains originate from one sample sequenced in a study of CD8+CD57+ T cells in acquired aplastic anemia. Selection for sequencing was limited to patients who had shown CD8+CD57+ cell expansion by flow cytometry. Investigators profiled TCR beta VDJ and CDR3 from genomic DNA template. TCRdb passed the reads through MiXCR, listing each CDR3 protein once. The table has 200,000 to 300,000 distinct CDR3 sequences, 65% to 90% seen once. The sample consisted of sorted CD4+, CD8+, or CD8+CD57+ T cells (not recorded which) from PBMCs. The receptors originated from a human donor with aplastic anemia.

This chain joins TRBV7-9 and TRBJ2-6; 9 bases are a match to TRBD2. J lost 15 bases, V lost 3 bases, and 15 bases had no gene match. Germline V gene data show CDR1 as SEHNR and CDR2 as FQNEAQ (reference sequence). The CDR3 totals 16 residues. CDR3 residues: CASSFQRSGGSDDLTF. Here the CDR3 DNA reads TGTGCCAGCAGCTTTCAAAGAAGCGGGGGGAGCGATGACCTGACTTTC. The entire variable domain, with the rest obtained from reference TRBV7-9 and TRBJ2-6, is as follows: DTGVSQNPRHKITKRGQNVTFRCDPISEHNRLYWYRQTLGQGPEFLTYFQNEAQLEKSRLLSDRFSAERPKGSFSTLEIQRTEQGDSAMYLCASSFQRSGGSDDLTFGAGSRLTVL.

CDR3 amino acids: CASSLPGEPDPEEQYV. CDR3 coding DNA: TGTGCCAGCAGCTTACCGGGAGAGCCGGATCCGGAGGAGCAGTACGTC. This sequence joins TRBV7-8 and TRBJ2-7, with D maybe TRBD2 (6 bases). The germline CDR1 and CDR2 sequences are SGHVS and FQNEAQ. The V end was cut by 2 bases, the J end by 7 bases, with 21 bases between. There are 16 residues in the CDR3.

The CDR3 DNA reads TGTGCCAGCAGCTTTGAGAGAAGCGGGGGGGGGGCTGAGGTCCTGACTTTC. It is translated as CASSFERSGGGAEVLTF. The chain uses TRBV7-9 and TRBJ2-6; the match to TRBD2 covers 10 bases. CDR3 length: 17 amino acids. Germline V lookup: CDR1 SEHNR, CDR2 FQNEAQ (reference sequence). The trim removed 3 bases at V and 13 bases at J, leaving 15 bases unmatched.

A note on this clonotype: The conserved phenylalanine or tryptophan normally closing the CDR3 is absent here, so this likely arose from a read error. No DNA is shown, since the ends of the CDR3 on it are uncertain; the CDR3 is the one TCRdb lists. The chain is built from TRBV7-9 and TRBJ2-5; the table assigns TRBD2, which was not confirmed against the DNA. The CDR3 sequence runs 13 residues, both termini included. Germline V gene sequence: CDR1 SEHNR, CDR2 FQNEAQ (reference sequence). The CDR3: CASSSQRSGGSDE.

Note on this clonotype: No conserved phenylalanine or tryptophan ends this CDR3, so it is likely a read error. V is TRBV6-5 and J is TRBJ1-2, with D maybe TRBD1 (6 bases). The V gene's germline CDR1 is MNHEY and CDR2 SVGAGI. The CDR3 totals 13 residues. V shed 5 bases and J shed 8 bases, with 15 bases lying between them. CDR3 region: CASSRGDFWGYTL. CDR3 DNA: TGTGCCAGCAGTAGGGGGGACTTCTGGGGCTACACCCTC.

The V gene is TRBV7-9, the J gene TRBJ2-5; 8 bases map to TRBD1. V lost 4 bases, J lost 13 bases, and 14 bases stayed unmatched. Germline CDR1 is SEHNR and CDR2 is FQNEAQ (reference sequence). CDR3 length equals 14 residues. CDR3 loop: CASSSGQGENYGYF. The CDR3 DNA sequence: TGTGCCAGCAGCTCCGGACAGGGAGAAAACTATGGGTACTTC.

With regard to this clonotype: Since no conserved phenylalanine or tryptophan closes the CDR3, a read error is the likely cause. No DNA is shown, since the ends of the CDR3 on it are uncertain; the CDR3 is the one TCRdb lists. The rearrangement uses TRBV7-8 and TRBJ1-2. Both ends counted, the CDR3 spans 13 residues. Germline V gene data show CDR1 as SGHVS and CDR2 as FQNEAQ. Here the CDR3 reads CASSLAGAADTNY.

This clonotype was picked up one time. An end of the junction differs from the germline gene, which may be a read error. The chain couples TRBV7-9 to TRBJ2-1; 7 bases are shared with TRBD2. The CDR3 length is 16 residues. Per germline, CDR1 SEHNR and CDR2 FQNEAQ (reference sequence). The CDR3 region has the DNA TGTGCCAGCAGCCCTATAAGAAGCGGGGCCTACGATGAGCAGTTCTTC. Its protein is CASSPIRSGAYDEQFF.

This clonotype was found once. The chain has TRBV7-8 and TRBJ1-6, with D uncertain. The germline CDR1 and CDR2 sequences are SGHVS and FQNEAQ. Trimming took 0 bases from V and 13 from J, leaving 19 bases between them. CDR3 length: 16 amino acids. The chain's CDR3 is CASSLAGGSYTQPLHF. The CDR3 DNA reads TGTGCCAGCAGCTTAGCGGGAGGTTCCTATACGCAGCCCCTCCACTTT.

Comments on this clonotype: Since no conserved phenylalanine or tryptophan closes the CDR3, a read error is the likely cause. The DNA is omitted, as the CDR3 cannot be located on it reliably, and the CDR3 follows TCRdb's listing. The gene calls are TRBV7-9 and TRBJ2-7. Germline loops: CDR1 SEHNR, CDR2 FQNEAQ (reference sequence). The CDR3 spans 13 residues, counting both ends. Here the CDR3 reads CASSIATGADNEQ.

This clonotype showed up just once. CDR3: CASSLARDRVTQYYTF. CDR3 sequence (DNA): TGTGCCAGCAGCTTAGCGAGAGACCGGGTCACGCAGTATTACACCTTC. The chain links TRBV7-8 to TRBJ1-2, with no clear D. Per germline, CDR1 SGHVS and CDR2 FQNEAQ. Trimming took 0 bases from V and 11 from J, leaving 22 bases between them. The CDR3 consists of 16 residues.

V gene TRBV20-1 combines with J gene TRBJ2-7; the match to TRBD1 covers 8 bases. Looked up from germline, CDR1 is DFQATT and CDR2 is SNEGSKA (reference sequence). V dropped 1 base and J dropped 5; count of bases not matched to a gene: 4. This CDR3 contains 13 residues. The CDR3 region is CSARGQGAHEQYF. The CDR3 coding sequence is TGCAGTGCTAGAGGGCAGGGGGCCCACGAGCAGTACTTC.

This clonotype showed up many times. J is TRBJ1-2 and V is TRBV7-2; TRBD1 agrees at 9 bases. This CDR3 is 13 amino acids long. Germline values: CDR1 SGHTA, CDR2 FQGNSA. Germline trimming cut 4 bases from V and 4 bases from J; bases unmatched to any gene: 1. The chain's CDR3 is CASSSGQGYGYTF. CDR3 DNA sequence: TGTGCCAGCAGCTCGGGACAGGGCTATGGCTACACCTTC.

On this clonotype itself: A much larger clonotype is one base distant, so this may be a read error. V is TRBV30 and J is TRBJ1-2; D is unresolved. The germline V gene encodes CDR1 GTSNPN and CDR2 SVGIG (reference sequence). The CDR3 is 14 residues long. CDR3 DNA sequence: TGTGCCTGGAGTCTCGGGTACACCGACTATGGCTACGCCTTC. Amino acid sequence: CAWSLGYTDYGYAF.

J is TRBJ1-5 and V is TRBV6-1, with D perhaps TRBD1 (5 bases). Trimming cost V 11 bases and J 0 bases, with 17 bases left between them. CDR1 MNHNS and CDR2 SASEGT come from the germline V gene. This CDR3 contains 15 residues. CDR3 bases: TGTGCCTGCGAAAGAGGGGTCGGTAGCAATCAGCCCCAGCATTTT. It specifies CACERGVGSNQPQHF.

The chain employs TRBV20-1 and TRBJ2-7; the D gene is possibly TRBD2 (5 bases). This CDR3 has 14 amino acids. The ends were cut back, 5 bases at V and 2 bases at J, with 16 bases in the middle. CDR1 and CDR2 from the germline V gene are DFQATT and SNEGSKA (reference sequence). The DNA of the CDR3 is TGCAGTGCTGCCGGCGGGCCAACCGCCTACGAGCAGTACTTC. Translating gives CSAAGGPTAYEQYF.

Regarding this clonotype: The missing conserved phenylalanine or tryptophan at the end of this CDR3 makes a read error likely. No DNA is shown, since the ends of the CDR3 on it are uncertain; the CDR3 is the one TCRdb lists. The V call is TRBV2, the J call TRBJ2-2; the table calls TRBD1, which could not be checked here. The CDR3 is 15 residues long, ends included. CDR1 SNHLY and CDR2 FYNNEI come from the germline V gene. The CDR3 here is CASGAGGTETQYFFS.

For this clonotype: No conserved phenylalanine or tryptophan is present at the end of the CDR3, so a read error is the likely explanation. No DNA is shown, since the ends of the CDR3 on it are uncertain; the CDR3 is the one TCRdb lists. The chain joins TRBV7-8 to TRBJ1-2. The V gene's germline CDR1 is SGHVS and CDR2 FQNEAQ. The CDR3 adds up to 13 amino acids, both ends counted. The CDR3 region is CASSLGEVGGYTY.